This TCR beta chain was captured by sequencing in a study of a mutant IDH1 vaccine in newly diagnosed glioma. Germline CDR1 and CDR2: SGHAT and FQNNGV. Trimming left V 5 bases short and J 3 bases short, with 8 bases between. The CDR3 has 13 residues. Time point indicated: week 47, end of study. Each dose of the vaccine consisted of 300 ug of mutant IDH1 20-mer peptide, with topical imiquimod. Of note for this clone: Its target is unknown.

Assay: immunoSEQ multiplex PCR; the TCRdb copy retains only in-frame clones and omits some. Of roughly 86,000 clones in the sample, 89% were seen once. The sequencing here drew on PBMCs, taken from a glioma patient whose treatment included an IDH1 peptide vaccine. The clonotype comes from a woman in her forties or fifties with glioma. This rearrangement joins TRBV11-2 to TRBJ2-1; D is unclear. CDR3: CASSLPLYNEQFF. In DNA form, the CDR3 reads TGTGCCAGCAGCCTCCCCCTCTACAATGAGCAGTTCTTC.